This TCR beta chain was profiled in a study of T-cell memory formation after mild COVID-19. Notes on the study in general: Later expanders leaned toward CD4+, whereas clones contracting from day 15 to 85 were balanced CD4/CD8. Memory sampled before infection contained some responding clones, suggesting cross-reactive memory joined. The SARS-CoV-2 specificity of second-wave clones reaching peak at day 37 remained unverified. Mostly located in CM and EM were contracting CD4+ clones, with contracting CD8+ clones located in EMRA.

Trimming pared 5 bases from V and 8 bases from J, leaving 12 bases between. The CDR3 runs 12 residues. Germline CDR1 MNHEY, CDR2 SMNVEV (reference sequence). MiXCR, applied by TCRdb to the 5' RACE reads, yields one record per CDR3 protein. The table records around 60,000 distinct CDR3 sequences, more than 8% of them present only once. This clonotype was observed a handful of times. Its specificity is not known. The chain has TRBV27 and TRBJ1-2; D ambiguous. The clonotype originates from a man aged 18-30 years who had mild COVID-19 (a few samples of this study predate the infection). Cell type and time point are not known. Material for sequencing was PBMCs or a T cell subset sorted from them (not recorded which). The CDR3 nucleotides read TGTGCCAGCAGTAACGACGGCTGGGGCTACACCTTC. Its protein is CASSNDGWGYTF.